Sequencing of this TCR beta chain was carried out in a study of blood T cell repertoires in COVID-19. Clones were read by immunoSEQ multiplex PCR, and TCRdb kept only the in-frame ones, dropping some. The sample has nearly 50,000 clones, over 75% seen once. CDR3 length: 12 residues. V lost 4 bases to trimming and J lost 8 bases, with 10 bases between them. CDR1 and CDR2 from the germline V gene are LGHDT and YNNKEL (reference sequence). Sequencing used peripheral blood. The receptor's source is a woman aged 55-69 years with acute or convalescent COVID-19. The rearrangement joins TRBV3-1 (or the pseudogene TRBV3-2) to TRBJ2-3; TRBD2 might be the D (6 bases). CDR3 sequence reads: CASSPLGGTQYF. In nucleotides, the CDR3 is TGTGCCAGCAGCCCCCTCGGGGGTACGCAGTATTTT.